This T cell receptor beta chain was recorded in a study of T cell responses to AZD1222 COVID-19 vaccine. Notes on the study in general: Clonal diversity was possibly underestimated, and white British individuals and females predominated among donors. Spike-spanning, vaccine-associated CD4 TCRs were dominant at 160-218 and 743-854. There were repertoire samples only from the period after the peak T cell response.

Data came from immunoSEQ multiplex PCR; TCRdb stores just in-frame clones and leaves some out. The sample yields under 200,000 clones, roughly 85% seen once. Some second doses came at about 4 weeks and others at about 12 weeks; these were pooled. Germline assignment: CDR1 SGHRS and CDR2 YFSETQ. This CDR3 has 13 residues. V lost 3 bases, J lost 7 bases, and 4 bases stayed unmatched. A word on this clone: No antigen is known for it.

This chain links TRBV5-1 with TRBJ2-1; 7 bases match TRBD1. The material was peripheral blood, obtained 28 days after the second AZD1222 dose. The source of this sequence is an adult who received the AZD1222 COVID-19 vaccine. For the CDR3, the DNA is TGCGCCAGCAGCTATGGGACAGAGAATGAGCAGTTCTTC. Residues: CASSYGTENEQFF.